Sequencing of this T cell receptor (beta chain) was carried out in a study of blood T cells in healthy people across ages. A sample-barcoded 5' primer and a J-beta primer mix were used in a second PCR of about 7 to 12 cycles. TCRdb passed the 5' RACE reads through MiXCR, listing each CDR3 protein once. The table has more than 1 million distinct CDR3 sequences, more than 35% seen once; the top ten hold under 20%. The sample holds a few counts of this clonotype. Individuals who donated were healthy Caucasians from Russia aged roughly 6 to 90. Each donor supplied approximately 10 milliliters of peripheral blood. This receptor was identified in a woman aged 55-69 years in good health. The specimen was blood.

This CDR3 is CASSLDSHGSTDTQYF. The CDR3 nucleotides read TGTGCCAGCAGCTTAGATAGCCACGGCAGCACAGATACGCAGTATTTT. The rearrangement uses TRBV11-2 and TRBJ2-3; D is ambiguous. In germline, CDR1 is SGHAT, CDR2 FQNNGV. The length of the CDR3 is 16 residues. V lost 0 bases and J 0 bases, leaving 10 bases between the germline ends.